These 16 T cell receptor beta chains came from one sample sequenced in a study of CD8 T cells in Susac syndrome. Random hexamers were used to reverse transcribe roughly 0.5 to 1 ug of RNA. MiXCR was run by TCRdb on the immunoSEQ multiplex PCR reads, yielding one entry per CDR3 protein. The sample includes 200,000 to 250,000 distinct CDR3 sequences, 95% of them seen just once. Sequencing was done on a sample of CD4+ T cells from PBMCs. These receptors originate from a human donor with multiple sclerosis.

Comment on this clonotype: The junction does not match germline at one end; this may be a read error. This chain links TRBV25-1 with TRBJ2-7; 13 bases map to TRBD2. Germline V gene lookup returns CDR1 MGHDK and CDR2 SYGVNS. The CDR3 is 12 amino acids. CDR3 protein: CASRGLAGAYHF. CDR3 DNA: TGTGCCAGCCGCGGACTAGCGGGGGCTTACCACTTC.

V and J are TRBV9 and TRBJ1-2, with TRBD1 identical over 7 bases. After removal of 4 bases from V and 6 bases from J, the junction contained 9 bases not matched to a gene. Germline V gives CDR1 SGDLS, CDR2 YYNGEE. The CDR3 totals 14 residues. This CDR3 reads CASSLRGGQDGYTF. Written as DNA, the CDR3 is TGTGCCAGCAGCCTTCGGGGCGGACAGGATGGCTACACCTTC.

The chain is built from TRBV20-1 and TRBJ2-5; perhaps TRBD1 as D (7 bases). Trimming pared 8 bases from V and 1 base from J, leaving 14 bases between. CDR3 size: 13 residues. Per germline, CDR1 DFQATT and CDR2 SNEGSKA (reference sequence). The CDR3 nucleotides read TGCAGTTGTAGGAGGGACAGCCAAGAGACCCAGTACTTC. Encoded protein: CSCRRDSQETQYF.

The rearrangement joins TRBV29-1 to TRBJ1-1; 8 nucleotides match TRBD1. The CDR3 totals 12 residues. J lost 8 bases, V lost 4 bases, and 6 bases had no gene match. Germline V gives CDR1 SQVTM, CDR2 ANQGSEA. The CDR3 nucleotides are TGCAGCGTTGGCCGGGACAGGCCAGAAGCTTTCTTT. It specifies CSVGRDRPEAFF.

The chain links TRBV20-1 to TRBJ2-3; 8 bases map to TRBD1. In germline, CDR1 is DFQATT, CDR2 SNEGSKA (reference sequence). This CDR3 region has 13 residues. Trimming took 1 base from V and 5 from J; bases not matched to a gene: 2. This CDR3 reads CSARAGGEDTQYF. CDR3 in DNA: TGCAGTGCTAGAGCAGGGGGCGAAGATACGCAGTATTTT.

This chain connects TRBV29-1 to TRBJ1-2; unclear D gene. Trimming cost V 3 bases and J 4 bases, with 9 bases left between them. The CDR3 is 12 residues long. CDR1 is SQVTM, CDR2 ANQGSEA, per germline. The CDR3: CSVDAGGYGYTF. DNA for the CDR3: TGCAGCGTTGATGCCGGCGGCTATGGCTACACCTTC.

The chain carries TRBV5-1 and TRBJ2-7; 7 positions agree with TRBD2. The CDR3 has 14 residues. J lost 5 bases, V lost 5 bases, and 10 bases had no gene match. The germline CDR1 and CDR2 sequences are SGHRS and YFSETQ. The CDR3 here is CASRGWAGGNEQYF. The DNA for the CDR3 is TGCGCCAGCAGGGGCTGGGCCGGGGGGAACGAGCAGTACTTC.

This chain links TRBV12-3 or TRBV12-4 with TRBJ1-3; unclear D gene. The V end lost 2 bases, the J end lost 0 bases, and 2 bases lay between the germline ends. The CDR3 length is 13 residues. The CDR3 spells CASSLSSGNTIYF. The CDR3 coding sequence is TGTGCCAGCAGTTTATCCTCTGGAAACACCATATATTTT.

V gene TRBV5-1 combines with J gene TRBJ1-4; D is uncertain. CDR1 and CDR2 from the germline V gene are SGHRS and YFSETQ. The CDR3 length is 13 residues. Trimming took 0 bases from V and 7 from J, leaving 7 bases between them. The chain's CDR3 is CASSLDGGEKLFF. The CDR3, as DNA: TGCGCCAGCAGCTTGGACGGAGGTGAAAAACTGTTTTTT. Drawing the rest from reference TRBV5-1 and TRBJ1-4, the complete variable domain is KAGVTQTPRYLIKTRGQQVTLSCSPISGHRSVSWYQQTPGQGLQFLFEYFSETQRNKGNFPGRFSGRQFSNSRSEMNVSTLELGDSALYLCASSLDGGEKLFFGSGTQLSVL.

This chain connects TRBV29-1 to TRBJ2-7; D remains ambiguous. The germline gives CDR1 SQVTM, CDR2 ANQGSEA. CDR3 size: 13 residues. V was trimmed by 1 base and J by 1 base, leaving 8 bases between them. CDR3 nucleotides: TGCAGCGTTGAAGGTTTGGGTTCCTACGAGCAGTACTTC. It is translated as CSVEGLGSYEQYF.

CDR3 nucleotide sequence: TGTGCCAGTAGTATTGGGTCCGGCAGCTACGAGCAGTACTTC. Translation: CASSIGSGSYEQYF. V gene TRBV19 combines with J gene TRBJ2-7; D remains ambiguous. This CDR3 is built from 14 residues. Trimming took 3 bases from V and 3 from J, leaving 12 bases between them. The germline gives CDR1 LNHDA, CDR2 SQIVND (reference sequence). Looking up the rest from reference TRBV19 and TRBJ2-7 gives the full variable domain: DGGITQSPKYLFRKEGQNVTLSCEQNLNHDAMYWYRQDPGQGLRLIYYSQIVNDFQKGDIAEGYSVSREKKESFPLTVTSAQKNPTAFYLCASSIGSGSYEQYFGPGTRLTVT.

The V and J genes are TRBV3-1 and TRBJ1-2, with 7 bases that match TRBD1. CDR1 LGHDT and CDR2 YNNKEL come from the germline V gene (reference sequence). After removal of 1 base from V and 2 bases from J, the junction contained 1 base not matched to a gene. This CDR3 comprises 14 residues. The CDR3 bases are TGTGCCAGCAGCCAAGCGACAGGGAACTATGGCTACACCTTC. It is translated as CASSQATGNYGYTF.

The genes are TRBV3-1 and TRBJ1-1; no definite D call. CDR3 size: 13 residues. Germline V CDR1 and CDR2: LGHDT, YNNKEL (reference sequence). The germline V and J ends were trimmed by 1 base and 5 bases, with 8 bases remaining between them. CDR3 in DNA: TGTGCCAGCAGCCAAGGCCTGGCGACTGAAGCTTTCTTT. It is translated as CASSQGLATEAFF.

The rearrangement uses TRBV14 and TRBJ2-7; TRBD2 matches at 12 bases. The CDR3 consists of 14 residues. V shed 6 bases and J 7 bases; nucleotides not matched to a gene: 7. CDR1 is SGHDN and CDR2 is FVKESK in the germline V gene. CDR3 in amino acids: CASSRLAGEEEQYF. CDR3 bases: TGTGCCAGCAGTCGACTAGCGGGAGAAGAAGAGCAGTACTTC.

The chain combines TRBV29-1 with TRBJ1-1; the D gene is possibly TRBD1 (6 bases). The CDR3 consists of 13 residues. V was shortened by 3 bases and J by 0 bases, with 8 bases between the two germline ends. Germline loops: CDR1 SQVTM, CDR2 ANQGSEA. For the CDR3, the DNA is TGCAGCGTTGAGACAGGCATGAACACTGAAGCTTTCTTT. Translating gives CSVETGMNTEAFF.

This clonotype was detected once. The chain joins TRBV9 to TRBJ2-7; the D gene is possibly TRBD1 (5 bases). V was pared by 4 bases and J by 3 bases, with 14 bases between. Germline V gene lookup returns CDR1 SGDLS and CDR2 YYNGEE. This CDR3 region has 14 residues. DNA of the CDR3: TGTGCCAGCAGCCTCACAGCAGGGCACTACGAGCAGTACTTC. Its protein is CASSLTAGHYEQYF. Looking up the rest from reference TRBV9 and TRBJ2-7 gives the full variable domain: DSGVTQTPKHLITATGQRVTLRCSPRSGDLSVYWYQQSLDQGLQFLIQYYNGEERAKGNILERFSAQQFPDLHSELNLSSLELGDSALYFCASSLTAGHYEQYFGPGTRLTVT.